Included here is one TCR beta chain sequence, with context. V trimming: 1 base; J trimming: 4 bases; junction bases outside the gene matches: 11. The CDR3 is made up of 17 amino acids. The germline V gene has CDR1 LGHNA and CDR2 YNFKEQ. TCRdb analysed the 5' RACE reads with MiXCR anew, one entry per CDR3 protein. Among around 100,000 distinct CDR3 sequences listed, approximately 15% were seen once. The data were taken from a study of T cells of healthy individuals. This TCR was recovered from a human donor in good health. The chain has TRBV4-2 and TRBJ2-3; 7 bases match TRBD1. The CDR3 reads CASSQVVGTETSDTQYF. DNA for the CDR3: TGTGCCAGCAGCCAAGTCGTCGGGACAGAAACTTCAGATACGCAGTATTTT.